The following is a TCR beta chain sequence with its context. Antigen: not known. The data were produced by immunoSEQ multiplex PCR, yet TCRdb's version contains in-frame clones alone and is incomplete. The data hold more than 70,000 clones, with roughly four fifths observed a single time. The sample belongs to a study of graft-versus-host responses after intestinal transplantation. Across the study: Grafts that recipients had were multivisceral, liver-intestinal, or isolated intestinal transplants. Anti-thymocyte globulin served as induction for all recipients, who then took tacrolimus and steroids for 2 to 4 years.

Study-wide points: Graft-versus-host to host-versus-graft clonal ratios in allografts were high in patients with graft-donor T cell macrochimerism.

Sequences were derived from unstimulated CD4+ T cells sorted from spleen or lymph node cells, sampled before intestinal transplant. This sequence was found in a human donor who received an intestinal transplant.

CDR3 bases: TGTGCCAGCAGCCAAGTACAGGGCATGGGCAATCAGCCCCAGCATTTT. Translation gives CASSQVQGMGNQPQHF. The chain links TRBV4-2 to TRBJ1-5; D is possibly TRBD1 (6 bases). V was trimmed by 1 base and J by 2 bases, leaving 12 bases between them. The CDR3 length is 16 residues. CDR1 is LGHNA, CDR2 YNFKEQ, per germline.